Below, 5 T cell receptor beta chains from the same sample are listed, as sequenced in a study of lymphopenia after photon versus proton radiotherapy. Measured with immunoSEQ multiplex PCR; TCRdb has only the in-frame clones, and not every one. The top ten clones hold 10% to 12% of a sample with fewer than 70,000 clones, 75% to 90% of them seen once. Sequenced material: peripheral blood, taken from a patient treated with proton-based radiotherapy. The receptor source for this set is an elderly man with esophageal cancer.

The CDR3 loop reads CAIARGTNTGELFF. The CDR3, as DNA: TGTGCCATAGCCAGGGGGACGAACACCGGGGAGCTGTTTTTT. The chain recombines TRBV30 with TRBJ2-2; 7 bases match TRBD1. The germline gives CDR1 GTSNPN, CDR2 SVGIG (reference sequence). The CDR3 length is 14 residues. V dropped 8 bases and J dropped 0; count of bases not matched to a gene: 6.

CDR3 in amino acids: CASSLATANYGYTF. CDR3 DNA sequence: TGCGCCAGCAGCTTGGCGACGGCTAACTATGGCTACACCTTC. The chain carries TRBV5-1 and TRBJ1-2; D gene ambiguous. The CDR3 covers 14 residues. V was pared by 0 bases and J by 0 bases, with 6 bases between. Germline CDR1 is SGHRS and CDR2 is YFSETQ.

V is TRBV6-5 and J is TRBJ2-7; the match to TRBD2 covers 11 bases. Germline loops: CDR1 MNHEY, CDR2 SVGAGI. J was trimmed by 2 bases and V by 6 bases; bases with no gene match: 3. The CDR3 covers 14 residues. For the CDR3, the DNA is TGTGCCAGCAGCTCACTAGCGGGGGCCTACGAGCAGTACTTC. Translating it yields CASSSLAGAYEQYF.

The chain couples TRBV4-2 to TRBJ1-2; D call uncertain. Germline CDR1 reads LGHNA; CDR2 reads YNFKEQ. The CDR3 extends over 14 amino acids. V was trimmed by 0 bases and J by 4 bases, leaving 9 bases between them. The CDR3 coding sequence is TGTGCCAGCAGCCAAGATAATCGCGGCTATGGCTACACCTTC. Translated, it gives CASSQDNRGYGYTF.

This clone came up once. The chain has TRBV5-6 and TRBJ2-7; a weak D match, TRBD1 (5 bases). V dropped 0 bases and J dropped 2 bases, with 9 bases sitting between them. The CDR3 totals 14 residues. Looked up from germline, CDR1 is SGHDT and CDR2 is YYEEEE. The CDR3 loop is CASSLDRLAYEQYF. Written as DNA, the CDR3 is TGTGCCAGCAGCTTGGACAGGTTAGCCTACGAGCAGTACTTC.